A selection of T cell receptor beta chains follows, all from one sample in a study of blood T cell repertoires in COVID-19. Assay used: immunoSEQ multiplex PCR; TCRdb lists only in-frame clones, some missing. The sample records 140,000 to 150,000 clones, around four fifths being singletons. Sequencing was done on a sample of PBMCs or T cells enriched from blood (not recorded which). All receptors come from a middle-aged woman who had recovered from COVID-19. Each CDR3 is given with its conserved first and last residue. A D gene is named only where the DNA matches it firmly. Expanded clones get a size class; other rows say once, few or many, or leave the size out.

TRBV9	-	-	TRBJ1-1	CASSPQVMNTEAFF	TGTGCCAGCAGCCCACAGGTAATGAACACTGAAGCTTTCTTT
TRBV3-1/TRBV3-2	-	-	TRBJ1-2	CASSTEGRYGYTF	TGTGCCAGCAGTACAGAGGGTCGCTATGGCTACACCTTC
TRBV5-6	TRBD2	once	TRBJ2-7	CASSLSGLAGSLSYEQYF	TGTGCCAGCAGCTTATCGGGACTAGCGGGTTCCTTGTCCTACGAGCAGTACTTC
TRBV5-1	TRBD2	once	TRBJ2-2	CASSLGRGGPGELFF	TGCGCCAGCAGCTTGGGCCGGGGGGGCCCCGGGGAGCTGTTTTTT
TRBV6-5	TRBD2	-	TRBJ2-1	CASRLSSGSYNEQFF	TGTGCCAGCAGGTTATCTAGCGGCTCCTACAATGAGCAGTTCTTC
TRBV18	TRBD2	-	TRBJ2-1	CASSPSSGRTGYSSYNEQFF	TGTGCCAGCTCACCCTCTAGCGGGAGGACCGGATATAGCTCCTACAATGAGCAGTTCTTC
TRBV4-2	-	-	TRBJ2-7	CASSQGGQESYEQYF	TGTGCCAGCAGCCAAGGGGGCCAAGAATCCTACGAGCAGTACTTC
TRBV9	TRBD1	-	TRBJ1-6	CASSVGDRTGVTPLHF	TGTGCCAGCAGCGTAGGGGACAGGACAGGAGTAACACCCCTCCACTTT
TRBV19	-	-	TRBJ2-6	CASSYSGTGPLTVLTF	TGTGCCAGTAGTTATTCGGGAACAGGGCCGCTTACTGTCCTGACTTTC
TRBV6-6	TRBD2	-	TRBJ2-7	CATRSSSGPNEQYF	TGTGCCACCCGATCTTCTAGCGGGCCTAACGAGCAGTACTTC
TRBV19	TRBD2	-	TRBJ2-1	CASSIAPGGGLDEQFF	TGTGCCAGTAGTATAGCTCCGGGGGGGGGCCTTGATGAGCAGTTCTTC
TRBV30	-	-	TRBJ1-1	CAHGVLMNTEAFF	TGTGCCCACGGGGTACTGATGAACACTGAAGCTTTCTTT
TRBV12-5	-	-	TRBJ1-1	CASFGGATEAFF	TGTGCTAGCTTCGGGGGGGCGACTGAAGCTTTCTTT
TRBV19	-	once	TRBJ1-1	CASSIAGWSTEAFF	TGTGCCAGTAGTATAGCAGGGTGGAGCACTGAAGCTTTCTTT
TRBV27	TRBD1	once	TRBJ2-5	CASSPGTVLQETQYF	TGTGCCAGCAGTCCCGGGACAGTGTTACAAGAGACCCAGTACTTC
TRBV29-1	TRBD1	-	TRBJ1-2	CSEAGQGAGGYTF	TGCAGCGAAGCGGGACAGGGGGCAGGAGGCTACACCTTC
TRBV27	-	-	TRBJ1-6	CASSLRAGKDNSPLHF	TGTGCCAGCAGCCTCCGAGCGGGGAAGGATAATTCACCCCTCCACTTT
TRBV4-1	-	-	TRBJ2-7	CASSQAPGSDEQYF	TGCGCCAGCAGCCAAGCCCCCGGGAGCGACGAGCAGTACTTC
TRBV27	-	once	TRBJ1-2	CASSLIPQGMYGYTF	TGTGCCAGCAGTTTAATTCCCCAGGGGATGTATGGCTACACCTTC
TRBV7-6	-	-	TRBJ1-2	CASSSLGGDSSYGYTF	TGTGCCAGCAGCTCCCTGGGGGGTGATTCTTCCTATGGCTACACCTTC
TRBV9	TRBD1	-	TRBJ2-5	CASSVGVTGGFDETQYF	TGTGCCAGCAGCGTAGGGGTTACAGGGGGCTTTGATGAGACCCAGTACTTC
TRBV2	-	once	TRBJ1-3	CASSGGGGNTIYF	TGTGCCAGCAGTGGAGGTGGTGGAAACACCATATATTTT